This entry lists 18 T cell receptor beta chains sequenced from one sample in a study of blood T cell repertoires in COVID-19 (dated by TCRdb to the early 2020s). Library creation used the immunoSEQ multiplex PCR assay. TCRdb limited this immuneACCESS table to in-frame rearrangements with V and J called. A share of clones is missing; checked studies link under half to unresolved V genes, and the rest is unexplained. The sample profile shows about 100,000 clones; 80% to 95% of them were found once. The ten largest account for around 1.9% of the sample. Sequenced input: peripheral blood. Receptors originate from a woman between 50 and 59 years old with COVID-19, enrolled during active disease.

This chain links TRBV7-8 with TRBJ2-7, with 16 bases matching TRBD2. CDR3 length: 19 amino acids. Looked up from germline, CDR1 is SGHVS and CDR2 is FQNEAQ. Trimming removed 5 bases from V and 4 bases from J; junction bases left unmatched: 14. The CDR3 sequence is CASSVTGTSGGAGSYEQYV. CDR3 in DNA: TGTGCCAGCAGCGTCACCGGGACTAGCGGGGGGGCGGGAAGTTACGAGCAGTACGTC.

The CDR3 DNA is TGTGCCAGCACGATATTTAGGAAAGGGGGTCTAATCAATCAGCCCCAGCATTTT. Translated, it gives CASTIFRKGGLINQPQHF. The chain couples TRBV27 to TRBJ1-5; tentative D call: TRBD1 (6 bases). V dropped 7 bases and J dropped 3 bases, with 25 bases sitting between them. This CDR3 contains 18 residues. Germline lookup yields CDR1 MNHEY and CDR2 SMNVEV (reference sequence).

The chain links TRBV2 to TRBJ2-5; 8 bases are a match to TRBD2. V lost 7 bases and J lost 3; bases outside the gene matches: 4. CDR1 is SNHLY and CDR2 is FYNNEI in the germline V gene. CDR3 size: 13 residues. The CDR3 DNA reads as TGTGCCAGCATGTCACTAGCGGAAGAGACCCAGTACTTC. This codes for CASMSLAEETQYF.

The chain has TRBV6-5 and TRBJ1-1; 9 bases are a match to TRBD1. CDR1 MNHEY and CDR2 SVGAGI come from the germline V gene. This CDR3 comprises 15 residues. The junction had 6 bases not matched to a gene; V was cut back by 2 bases and J by 5 bases. The CDR3 loop is CASSYGTGGGTEAFF. CDR3 bases: TGTGCCAGCAGTTACGGCACAGGGGGCGGGACTGAAGCTTTCTTT.

The chain is built from TRBV30 and TRBJ1-1; 8 bases are shared with TRBD1. This CDR3 is 15 amino acids long. Germline assignment: CDR1 GTSNPN and CDR2 SVGIG (reference sequence). Losses at the gene ends were 2 bases for V and 1 base for J; bases not matched to a gene: 6. The CDR3 loop is CAWSPGTGGNTEAFF. The CDR3 DNA reads as TGTGCCTGGAGTCCCGGGACAGGTGGGAACACTGAAGCTTTCTTT.

The gene calls are TRBV6-6 and TRBJ1-2, with D uncertain. V was cut by 2 bases and J by 4 bases, with 8 bases left in between. The CDR3 contains 13 residues. Germline V gene data show CDR1 as MNHNY and CDR2 as SVGAGI (reference sequence). CDR3 amino acids: CASSYREGYGYTF. CDR3 sequence (DNA): TGTGCCAGCAGTTACCGAGAGGGCTATGGCTACACCTTC.

The V gene is TRBV4-2, the J gene TRBJ2-2; TRBD2 matches at 12 bases. Losses at the gene ends were 5 bases for V and 0 bases for J; bases not matched to a gene: 7. The CDR3 has 18 amino acids. CDR1 and CDR2 from the germline V gene are LGHNA and YNFKEQ. CDR3 residues: CASSSRTSGAPNTGELFF. CDR3 nucleotides: TGTGCCAGCAGCTCCCGGACTAGCGGGGCCCCGAACACCGGGGAGCTGTTTTTT.

The chain recombines TRBV28 with TRBJ1-4; D gene ambiguous. From germline, CDR1 is MDHEN and CDR2 SYDVKM. The CDR3 extends over 14 amino acids. The V end lost 4 bases, the J end lost 4 bases, and 10 bases lay between the germline ends. The CDR3 loop reads CASSSGWDNEKLFF. In DNA form, the CDR3 reads TGTGCCAGCAGTTCGGGGTGGGATAATGAAAAACTGTTTTTT.

The chain employs TRBV11-2 and TRBJ1-1; tentative D call: TRBD1 (6 bases). CDR1 is SGHAT, CDR2 FQNNGV, per germline. Trimming took off 1 base at V and 7 bases at J, with 13 bases between the two ends. The CDR3 sequence is 14 residues long. The CDR3 loop reads CASSLGTRTDEAFF. Here the CDR3 DNA reads TGTGCCAGCAGCTTAGGGACCCGGACAGATGAAGCTTTCTTT.

V is TRBV6-5 and J is TRBJ2-1, with D unclear. This CDR3 spans 15 amino acids. V lost 5 bases and J lost 5, with 16 bases in between. Germline assignment: CDR1 MNHEY and CDR2 SVGAGI. This chain's CDR3 is CASSPYRGGDNEQFF. The CDR3 bases are TGTGCCAGCAGTCCGTACCGAGGCGGTGACAATGAGCAGTTCTTC.

In this sample, this clone turned up once. The rearrangement uses TRBV4-2 and TRBJ2-3, with TRBD2 identical over 9 bases. This CDR3 contains 15 residues. CDR1 is LGHNA, CDR2 YNFKEQ, per germline. The junction had 3 bases not matched to a gene; V was cut back by 1 base and J by 4 bases. CDR3 DNA: TGTGCCAGCAGCCAAGGCGGGGGGGAGGCAGATACGCAGTATTTT. Amino acids: CASSQGGGEADTQYF.

The rearrangement joins TRBV15 to TRBJ2-1; D is ambiguous. CDR1 and CDR2 from the germline V gene are LNHNV and YYDKDF (reference sequence). The CDR3 has 14 amino acids. V lost 4 bases to trimming and J lost 4 bases, with 11 bases between them. The CDR3 is CATSKATEYNEQFF. In DNA, the CDR3 is TGTGCCACCAGCAAAGCCACAGAATACAATGAGCAGTTCTTC.

This clone was seen only a few times. The chain carries TRBV10-1 and TRBJ2-5; a possible D gene is TRBD2 (5 bases). Trimming shortened V by 3 bases and J by 2 bases, and 7 bases separated the two germline ends. Germline-derived CDR1 and CDR2 are WNHNN and SYGVQD (reference sequence). The CDR3 is made up of 13 amino acids. The CDR3 DNA follows: TGCGCCAGCAGTGAAGGACTTCAAGAGACCCAGTACTTC. The encoded protein is CASSEGLQETQYF.

This chain connects TRBV5-1 to TRBJ2-1, with D unclear. The CDR3 runs 14 residues. Deletions cut 4 bases from V and 7 bases from J, with 15 bases between. CDR1 SGHRS and CDR2 YFSETQ come from the germline V gene. CDR3 in DNA: TGCGCCAGCAGCGGTTTGGCTAGTGGAAATGAGCAGTTCTTC. This encodes CASSGLASGNEQFF.

J is TRBJ1-6 and V is TRBV6-5; possible D gene TRBD1, 6 bases. This CDR3 is 13 amino acids long. Trimming cost V 10 bases and J 7 bases, with 14 bases left between them. Germline lookup yields CDR1 MNHEY and CDR2 SVGAGI. The CDR3 DNA follows: TGTGCCACTCACGGACAGCTGAATTCACCCCTCCACTTT. This codes for CATHGQLNSPLHF.

This chain links TRBV11-2 with TRBJ2-7, with D uncertain. In germline, CDR1 is SGHAT, CDR2 FQNNGV. The CDR3 extends over 11 amino acids. V gave up 2 bases and J gave up 5 bases, with 4 bases separating them. Here the CDR3 DNA reads TGTGCCAGCAGCTTAAGCCACGAGCAGTACTTC. Translating it yields CASSLSHEQYF.

The V call is TRBV6-1, the J call TRBJ1-2; 7 nucleotides line up with TRBD1. This CDR3 has 14 residues. The germline V gene encodes CDR1 MNHNS and CDR2 SASEGT. The V segment lost 2 bases and the J segment 10 bases; nucleotides outside the gene matches: 10. CDR3 sequence reads: CASSELGQAVSYTF. The DNA for the CDR3 is TGTGCCAGCAGTGAACTCGGACAGGCGGTTTCCTACACCTTC.

This chain joins TRBV20-1 and TRBJ1-2, with 7 bases aligning to TRBD1. Losses at the gene ends were 5 bases for V and 8 bases for J; bases not matched to a gene: 14. CDR3 size: 14 residues. Germline values: CDR1 DFQATT, CDR2 SNEGSKA (reference sequence). The CDR3 loop is CSAGGMTGSLGYTF. CDR3 DNA sequence: TGCAGTGCTGGTGGGATGACAGGGTCGCTGGGCTACACCTTC.